The T cell receptor beta chain under discussion was sequenced for a study of cytomegalovirus exposure and HLA in healthy donors (TCRdb year 2017). Regarding the research as a whole: An earlier analysis of several hundred of the donors reported approximately 290 Gb of sequence data and roughly 100 million unique TCR beta sequences from around 200 million T cells. An early release covering over 500 HLA-typed donors comprised roughly 300 gigabases of sequencing data and tens of millions of unique TCR sequences. Among the approximately 400 genotyped donors, approximately 76% belonged to the genetic ancestry cluster associated with self-reported Caucasian donors. The aim of the study was to test whether cataloging public T cell receptors could identify signatures of past pathogen exposure. Using immunosequencing, the study profiled T cell repertoires from about 610 subjects and related those repertoires to cytomegalovirus serostatus. Besides the first cohort of approximately 710 subjects, a separate validation cohort made up of 120 different subjects was used. To predict cytomegalovirus infection status, the study combined high-throughput TCR immunosequencing, statistical association of individual TCRs with disease status, and machine learning. A later analysis re-examined previously published TCR beta repertoires from about 670 donors and added high-resolution HLA genotyping to investigate patterns of TCR occurrence. Rather than drawing on any new phenotypic data, the later analysis identified candidate immune exposures from TCR beta sequences and the way those sequences occurred across donors. In an earlier analysis of 500 to 650 of the donors, high-throughput TCR beta sequencing was used to judge whether each TCR beta V gene segment behaved as functional or pseudogenic. Donor age, sex, ethnicity and CMV serostatus were collected together with the repertoire data. In a later genetic analysis, genome-wide SNP genotypes for about three fifths of the roughly 670 donors were used, and that subset was treated as a discovery cohort. Every repertoire in the discovery cohort had been generated on one and the same sequencing platform. HLA typing covered class I and class II loci at four-digit resolution. The number of donors typed differed by locus, with about 629-640 for A, B, C, DRB1 and DQB1, around 520 for DQA1, approximately 580 for DPA1, and around 430 for DPB1. Roughly 5 DR-DQ haplotypes were treated as single units for association and clustering because of strong linkage in the cohort. Among almost 400 genotyped donors of the cohort, an average of approximately 250,000 unique TCR beta nucleotide sequences were sequenced per donor, roughly a sixth of them non-productive. Overall study outcomes, separate from this receptor: The presence/absence analyses assumed that sequencing depth was roughly uniform across donors, and that assumption may not be true. The study listed 150 to 200 TCR beta chains as associated with cytomegalovirus. Only TCR beta chains were sequenced in this cohort, and the absence of alpha or paired-chain data limited detectable features. In a later analysis, several top co-occurrence clusters were reported to appear linked to parvovirus B19, influenza, CMV and Epstein-Barr virus. In an earlier analysis of about 600 of the donors, most TCR beta V segments appeared in productive rearrangements about 90% or about 30% of the time, broadly matching IMGT annotations. The authors suggested that the approach could potentially be generalized to other disease states and immunological phenotypes. When HLA alleles, especially DR and DQ, strongly co-occurred, attributing TCR associations to individual alleles was difficult. A cluster of highly shared sequence variants was judged likely to represent a technical artifact of the sequencing pipeline. While some public TCRs were present in many individuals, most TCR sequences turned up only very rarely across donors. In a later analysis, HLA-associated TCR beta chains were found to be more clonally expanded and to have lower generation probabilities than equally common non-associated chains. Because HLA typing was missing for some donors at each locus, association tests included only the typed subset. A later analysis found that TCR association rates varied across HLA loci, with DRB1 alleles showing the most associated TCRs and HLA-C alleles the fewest. In a later analysis, most CMV-associated TCR beta chains were found to appear HLA-restricted, with HLA associations seemingly driven largely by CMV exposure. At a false discovery rate of 0.05, a later analysis linked 16,000 or so TCR beta sequences to specific HLA alleles. Linkage disequilibrium might explain the correlated functional status among segregating V segments, but an unknown experimental factor could not be ruled out. About 15 rarely observed V segments, including chromosome 9 orphons, were excluded from the earlier analysis of about 600 of the donors because counts were too low. Some IMGT-functional V segments, including TRBV6-2 and TRBV6-3, could not be distinguished by the 87-base-pair reads and were therefore excluded. In a later genetic analysis, fewer N-insertions in productive TCRs were reported among donors in an Asian-associated ancestry cluster than the roughly 640-donor mean. A further reported finding was that TCR beta sequences accurately predicted the HLA-A and HLA-B alleles for most subjects in the first cohort. In vitro tests confirmed that a few of the cytomegalovirus-associated TCR beta chains recognize cytomegalovirus antigens. Cytomegalovirus status was reported to be diagnosed by the classifier with high specificity and sensitivity in both the original and validation cohorts. Immune exposure information for the cohort was limited to CMV serostatus. A later genetic analysis associated a missense DCLRE1C variant with V-gene and J-gene trimming of TCR beta chains, and an independent cohort replicated the association.

As concerns this clone: No antigen is known for it.

Library preparation employed the immunoSEQ multiplex PCR assay. For the multiplex PCR, a mixture combining 60 forward primers for TCR Vbeta segments and 13 reverse primers for TCR Jbeta segments was used. The CDR3 region of rearranged TCR beta genes was amplified from genomic DNA with a multiplex PCR assay. The amplified TCR beta libraries were sequenced on the Illumina HiSeq System as 87-base-pair reads. On the study's bioinformatics: A later analysis tallied some 79 million unique TCR beta chains across the 666 repertoires, and some 10 million of those chains were shared by two or more donors. Raw reads were error-corrected and collapsed into unique sequences with a nearest-neighbor algorithm that merged closely related sequences to remove PCR and sequencing errors. To assign V, D and J gene segments, CDR3 sequences were aligned to IMGT reference sequences. For a sequence to be retained, a match of at least six nucleotides was required to both a V gene segment and a J gene segment. A rearrangement was called productive if the CDR3 had no stop codons and remained in frame with V and J, and every other rearrangement was called non-productive. CDR3 was defined according to IMGT convention as the region running from the second conserved V-encoded cysteine to the conserved J-encoded phenylalanine. The earlier analysis of about 590 of the donors excluded sequences that lacked an unambiguous match to a single V gene segment. An earlier analysis of a few hundred of the donors classified V segments as functional when productive rearrangements were above 56.7% and as segregating when the standard deviation between donors was above 5%. A statistical classification framework was developed to diagnose cytomegalovirus status using the catalog of TCR beta chain sequences. In a later analysis, V and J genes were assigned by comparing TCR nucleotide sequences against IMGT/GENE-DB human TR gene sequences. A later analysis assigned CDR3 sequences and most-parsimonious VDJ recombination scenarios with the TCRdist pipeline. In a later analysis, each TCR beta chain was defined by its CDR3 amino acid sequence together with its V-gene family, and reads without a unique V-gene family were excluded. As a way to deal with suspected cross-contamination and a sequencing artifact, a later analysis dropped 450 to 600 nucleotide sequences that were highly shared and had low generation probability. In a later analysis, a clonal expansion index for each public chain was calculated from normalized within-repertoire ranks of inferred template counts. A later analysis computed generation probabilities with a VDJ recombination model fitted to out-of-frame rearrangements, and checked the results against IGoR. In a later analysis, hypergeometric tests were used to score TCR-TCR, TCR-HLA and TCR-CMV co-occurrence, with a repertoire-size bias correction applied to TCR pairs. A later analysis estimated false discovery rates by permuting HLA or CMV assignments 20 times. In a later analysis, co-occurring TCRs were grouped using DBSCAN, and TCRdist sequence similarity was added for clustering within HLA-allele-positive subsets. For co-occurrence clustering, repertoires with fewer than 30,000 or more than 120,000 public chains were excluded, along with roughly 5 repertoires with anomalous nucleotide sharing. This immuneACCESS table, as held by TCRdb, lists in-frame sequences with V and J called but not all clones. Of the missing ones, under half trace to an unresolved V gene in checked studies; the others have no known cause. The DNA was the basis for D and trimming; V, J and clone size are from that table. The record for this sample contains some 160,000 clones. The top ten hold roughly 2% of the sample.

In total, approximately 700 healthy bone marrow donors made up the cohort. All cohort members were sampled while nominally healthy, although unrecorded immune exposures were likely present. The donor tested CMV seronegative and was one of the 352 seronegative cohort members. Each donor provided a peripheral blood sample, and peripheral blood mononuclear cells were used for TCR beta sequencing. Genomic DNA extraction from the blood cell samples was performed with the Qiagen DNeasy Blood Extraction Kit. The germline ends are 11 bases apart after V is trimmed by 3 bases and J by 0 bases. The CDR3 contains 16 residues, cysteine and phenylalanine counted. Kept here is only the CDR3 DNA, which spans 48 bases and is read in frame from base 1.

This TCR came from a man under 40 in good health and CMV-seronegative. Sequenced: PBMCs. The chain employs TRBV23-1 and TRBJ1-4; the D gene assignment is ambiguous. TRBV23-1 is known as an ORF, though its function is uncertain. The DNA sequence follows: TGCGCCAGCAGTCATAATTCGACTGCAACTAATGAAAAACTGTTTTTT. The encoded protein is CASSHNSTATNEKLFF.